The 30 T cell receptor beta chains presented below share a single source sample, sequenced in a study of T cells expressing NK-cell markers. TCRdb reprocessed the 5' RACE reads; each CDR3 protein has one entry and no DNA is given. The table for this sample gives almost 450,000 distinct CDR3 sequences. Sequenced input: blood T cells: a sorted CD56 or NKG2C T cell subset, CD4+ or CD8+ T cells, or bulk PBMC T cells (not recorded which). The receptors shown here come from a woman aged 18 to 75 in good health.

Here the CDR3 reads CASKGISYNSPLHF. The rearrangement links TRBV12-3 or TRBV12-4 to TRBJ1-6. The CDR3 extends over 14 amino acids.

This chain connects TRBV4-3 to TRBJ1-2; TCRdb outputs TRBD1, but without DNA this stays unchecked. Germline lookup yields CDR1 LGHNA and CDR2 YSLEER. The CDR3 contains 14 residues. CDR3: CASSQDRPRDGYTF.

V is TRBV2 and J is TRBJ2-1; there is no DNA to check the TCRdb D call of TRBD2. The CDR3 runs to 11 residues. In germline, CDR1 is SNHLY, CDR2 FYNNEI. CDR3 residues: CASWLGHEQFF. Variable domain in full (rest from reference TRBV2 and TRBJ2-1): EPEVTQTPSHQVTQMGQEVILRCVPISNHLYFYWYRQILGQKVEFLVSFYNNEISEKSEIFDDQFSVERPDGSNFTLKIRSTKLEDSAMYFCASWLGHEQFFGPGTRLTVL.

The rearrangement uses TRBV20-1 and TRBJ2-2; lacking DNA, the TRBD1 call made by TCRdb goes unchecked. The CDR3 has 14 residues. Germline lookup yields CDR1 DFQATT and CDR2 SNEGSKA (reference sequence). CDR3 region: CSARVLGAPGELFF.

The chain has TRBV5-6 and TRBJ2-1. Germline V gene lookup returns CDR1 SGHDT and CDR2 YYEEEE. The CDR3 length is 15 residues. The chain's CDR3 is CASRSLGKTYNEQFF.

The chain uses TRBV29-1 and TRBJ1-1; without DNA, the TCRdb call of TRBD1 cannot be checked. Germline V gene lookup returns CDR1 SQVTM and CDR2 ANQGSEA. The CDR3 totals 12 residues. CDR3 loop: CSGVRVETEAFF. The variable domain in full, completed from reference TRBV29-1 and TRBJ1-1, reads SAVISQKPSRDICQRGTSLTIQCQVDSQVTMMFWYRQQPGQSLTLIATANQGSEATYESGFVIDKFPISRPNLTFSTLTVSNMSPEDSSIYLCSGVRVETEAFFGQGTRLTVV.

The chain carries TRBV7-9 and TRBJ2-7; TCRdb calls TRBD1, which cannot be checked without DNA. The CDR3 is made up of 15 amino acids. Per the germline V gene, CDR1 is SEHNR and CDR2 is FQNEAQ (reference sequence). The CDR3 is CASSSPRDGLYEQYF.

V usage is TRBV20-1 and J usage is TRBJ2-1; TCRdb gives TRBD2 as the D gene, but with no DNA this cannot be confirmed. This CDR3 contains 16 residues. Germline CDR1 and CDR2: DFQATT and SNEGSKA (reference sequence). The chain's CDR3 is CSARSPGLAGIGEQFF.

The genes are TRBV29-1 and TRBJ2-3; TCRdb lists TRBD1, though no DNA is available to test this call. The CDR3 has 12 residues. Germline CDR1 reads SQVTM; CDR2 reads ANQGSEA. CDR3 sequence: CSVRRGPDTQYF.

The chain uses TRBV20-1 and TRBJ1-1. The CDR3 covers 15 residues. The germline V gene encodes CDR1 DFQATT and CDR2 SNEGSKA (reference sequence). Here the CDR3 reads CSAKMIGGGNTEVFF.

The chain joins TRBV20-1 to TRBJ1-1. The CDR3 contains 11 residues. Germline V gives CDR1 DFQATT, CDR2 SNEGSKA (reference sequence). The CDR3 here is CSASRGTEAFF.

The chain links TRBV5-1 to TRBJ2-1; TCRdb designates TRBD1, a call that cannot be tested without DNA. CDR1 is SGHRS and CDR2 is YFSETQ in the germline V gene. The CDR3 covers 12 residues. CDR3 amino acids: CASGTGYNEQFF.

This rearrangement joins TRBV20-1 to TRBJ2-1; the D call from TCRdb, TRBD1, cannot be confirmed without DNA. Germline V gene lookup returns CDR1 DFQATT and CDR2 SNEGSKA (reference sequence). CDR3 length equals 16 residues. CDR3 in amino acids: CSARDLGGSSYNEQFF.

The chain has TRBV15 and TRBJ2-3; TCRdb's assignment of TRBD2 cannot be checked, as there is no DNA. The CDR3 extends over 15 amino acids. CDR1 and CDR2 (germline): LNHNV, YYDKDF (reference sequence). The CDR3 loop reads CATSRDPSVEDTQYF.

The J gene is TRBJ2-7, the V gene TRBV25-1; TCRdb outputs TRBD2, but without DNA this stays unchecked. This CDR3 region has 16 residues. In germline, CDR1 is MGHDK, CDR2 SYGVNS. CDR3 residues: CASSDPGTSFSYEQYF.

The chain couples TRBV5-1 to TRBJ2-3; lacking DNA, the TRBD1 call made by TCRdb goes unchecked. This CDR3 spans 15 amino acids. Germline V gene sequence: CDR1 SGHRS, CDR2 YFSETQ. The CDR3 protein is CASSLGGPLTDTQYF.

The chain combines TRBV20-1 with TRBJ2-7; the D call from TCRdb, TRBD2, cannot be confirmed without DNA. This CDR3 region has 13 residues. Germline V gene sequence: CDR1 DFQATT, CDR2 SNEGSKA (reference sequence). The CDR3 spells CSAPSYRSYEQYF.

This rearrangement joins TRBV18 to TRBJ2-5; TCRdb lists TRBD1, though no DNA is available to test this call. The CDR3 contains 14 residues. The V gene's germline CDR1 is KGHSH and CDR2 LQKENI. The CDR3 here is CASSPTGRGQTQYF.

This chain uses TRBV5-1 with TRBJ2-1. This CDR3 region has 12 residues. Germline V gene sequence: CDR1 SGHRS, CDR2 YFSETQ. The CDR3 loop is CASSFVGNEQFF.

The chain couples TRBV11-2 to TRBJ2-7; without DNA, the TCRdb call of TRBD1 cannot be checked. This CDR3 has 18 amino acids. Looked up from germline, CDR1 is SGHAT and CDR2 is FQNNGV. The CDR3 spells CASSLRTAGLPGSYEQYF.

The chain employs TRBV4-3 and TRBJ2-1; TCRdb names TRBD2, which stays unverified in the absence of DNA. CDR3 size: 17 residues. CDR1 is LGHNA, CDR2 YSLEER, per germline. CDR3 sequence reads: CASSQDKGLAENNEQFF.

The chain is built from TRBV24-1 and TRBJ2-5; TCRdb lists TRBD2, though no DNA is available to test this call. The CDR3 loop spans 15 amino acids. Germline assignment: CDR1 KGHDR and CDR2 SFDVKD. The CDR3 here is CATSDPGTQQETQYF.

The chain recombines TRBV11-2 with TRBJ1-3. CDR3 length: 17 amino acids. The germline V gene has CDR1 SGHAT and CDR2 FQNNGV. The chain's CDR3 is CASSLLGGAGFGNTIYF.

The chain joins TRBV6-1 to TRBJ1-4; there is no DNA to check the TCRdb D call of TRBD1. The V gene's germline CDR1 is MNHNS and CDR2 SASEGT. The CDR3 is made up of 14 amino acids. CDR3 sequence reads: CASGLEQAGEKLFF.

CDR3 region: CASSLAQTAEAFF. The chain recombines TRBV12-3 or TRBV12-4 with TRBJ1-1. CDR3 size: 13 residues.

The V and J genes are TRBV4-3 and TRBJ1-5; lacking DNA, the TRBD1 call made by TCRdb goes unchecked. The CDR3 covers 15 residues. CDR1 is LGHNA and CDR2 is YSLEER in the germline V gene. CDR3 residues: CASSPGQGLNQPQHF.

The chain carries TRBV13 and TRBJ2-7; the TRBD2 assignment by TCRdb is unverifiable without DNA. The CDR3 consists of 16 residues. Per germline, CDR1 PRHDT and CDR2 FYEKMQ (reference sequence). This chain's CDR3 is CASRLAGTSGNYEQYF.

The V call is TRBV6-2 or TRBV6-3, the J call TRBJ1-5; the TCRdb D gene call, TRBD1, has no DNA to confirm it. This CDR3 contains 15 residues. CDR1 and CDR2 (germline): MNHEY, SVGEGT. The CDR3 loop is CATSPDGLSNQPQHF.

The CDR3 loop reads CASSSVTTRGPYEQYF. V gene TRBV6-2 or TRBV6-3 combines with J gene TRBJ2-7; TCRdb's assignment of TRBD2 cannot be checked, as there is no DNA. Germline CDR1 MNHEY, CDR2 SVGEGT. This CDR3 spans 16 amino acids.

This sequence joins TRBV20-1 and TRBJ2-1. Germline CDR1 and CDR2: DFQATT and SNEGSKA (reference sequence). This CDR3 region has 14 residues. CDR3 loop: CSALGGISYNEQFF.